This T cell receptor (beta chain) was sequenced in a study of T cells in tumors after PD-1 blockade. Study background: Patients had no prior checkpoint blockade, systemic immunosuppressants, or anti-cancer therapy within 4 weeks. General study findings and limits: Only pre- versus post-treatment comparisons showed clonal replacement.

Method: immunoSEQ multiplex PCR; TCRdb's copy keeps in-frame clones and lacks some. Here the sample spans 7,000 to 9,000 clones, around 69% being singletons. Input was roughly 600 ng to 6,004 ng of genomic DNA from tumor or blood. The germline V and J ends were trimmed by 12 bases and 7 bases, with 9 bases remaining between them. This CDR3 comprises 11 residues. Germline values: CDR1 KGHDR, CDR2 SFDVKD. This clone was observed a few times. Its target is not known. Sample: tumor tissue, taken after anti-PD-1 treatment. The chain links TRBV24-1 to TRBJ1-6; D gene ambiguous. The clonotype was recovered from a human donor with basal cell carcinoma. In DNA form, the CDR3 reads TGTGCCGTGACGGGGAATTCACCCCTCCACTTT. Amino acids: CAVTGNSPLHF.